The entry that follows covers one T cell receptor (beta chain) sequence. No antigen is known for it. Libraries were prepared by immunoSEQ multiplex PCR; TCRdb keeps only in-frame clonotypes and omits some of them. The profile shows fewer than 150,000 clones, roughly nine tenths of them singletons. These data are taken from a study of graft-versus-host responses after intestinal transplantation. Study context: Every one of the recipients received anti-thymocyte globulin induction and afterwards took tacrolimus and steroids for roughly 3 years. General study points: GvH clones surfaced in recipient marrow, some emerging earlier in ileum or blood. High graft-versus-host to host-versus-graft clonal ratios were found in allografts of patients who had graft-donor T cell macrochimerism. An association linked early post-transplant HvG declines with peak circulating GvH clone levels.

The CDR3 length is 16 residues. The V and J ends lost 2 bases and 3 bases, in that order; junction bases with no gene match: 8. Germline loops: CDR1 SGHRS, CDR2 YFSETQ. The sample was unstimulated CD4+ T cells sorted from spleen or lymph node cells, taken before intestinal transplant. This chain joins TRBV5-1 and TRBJ2-1, with 7 positions matching TRBD2. This sequence originates from a human donor who received an intestinal transplant. Here the CDR3 DNA reads TGCGCCAGCAGCTTCGGGGGGACCCAGGGCTACAATGAGCAGTTCTTC. This sequence encodes CASSFGGTQGYNEQFF.